This T cell receptor (beta chain) was observed in a study of post-analysis software for immune sequencing data. Across the whole study: Several disease courses (relapsing-remitting, secondary progressive and progressive-relapsing) of multiple sclerosis were included.

Germline CDR1 and CDR2: SGHTA and FQGTGA. The CDR3 is 18 amino acids. The germline V and J ends were trimmed by 5 bases and 8 bases, with 28 bases remaining between them. Comment on this clonotype: What it recognizes is unknown. It may be a read error: a sequence one base away is much more abundant.

Libraries were made from TCR beta cDNA, and they carried unique molecular identifiers. Once about 0.9 to 11 million T cells were used, approximately 520,000 cDNA molecules resulted. TCRdb reprocessed the PCR reads with MiXCR, giving one entry per CDR3 protein. The sample shows 150,000 to 200,000 distinct CDR3 sequences, over 25% of them seen only once. Study-wide findings and caveats: Patients used about 5 TRBV segments, including TRBV5-6, TRBV5-1 and TRBV20-1, more often than controls. Multiple sclerosis was associated with a significant reduction in normalized Chao1 diversity relative to controls. Under the F measure, samples that were prepared in one batch clustered strongly together.

The chain combines TRBV7-3 with TRBJ2-1; possibly TRBD2 for D (6 bases). This clonotype was sampled from a girl aged 10 to 17 with multiple sclerosis. The sequenced material came from blood. The CDR3 region has the DNA TGTGCCAGCAGCCATGATTGGACTAACGGGAGCGGCACGGATGAGCAGTTCTTC. It encodes CASSHDWTNGSGTDEQFF.